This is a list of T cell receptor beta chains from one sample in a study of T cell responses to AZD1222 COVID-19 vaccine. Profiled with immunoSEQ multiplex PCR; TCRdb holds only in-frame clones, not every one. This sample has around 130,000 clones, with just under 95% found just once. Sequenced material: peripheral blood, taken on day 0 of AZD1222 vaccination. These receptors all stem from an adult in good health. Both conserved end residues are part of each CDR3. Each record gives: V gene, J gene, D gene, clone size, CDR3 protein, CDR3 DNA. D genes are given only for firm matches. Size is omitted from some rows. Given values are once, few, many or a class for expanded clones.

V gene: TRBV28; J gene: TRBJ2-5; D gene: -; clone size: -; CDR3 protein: CASSYPRAGETQYF; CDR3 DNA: TGTGCCAGCAGTTACCCCAGGGCGGGGGAGACCCAGTACTTC
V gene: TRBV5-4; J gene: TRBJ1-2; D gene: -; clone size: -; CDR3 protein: CASSLGGGYTF; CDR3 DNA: TGTGCCAGCAGCTTAGGTGGTGGCTACACCTTC
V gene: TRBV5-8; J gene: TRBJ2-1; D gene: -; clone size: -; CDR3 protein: CASSLAPGYNEQFF; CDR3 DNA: TGTGCCAGCAGCTTGGCCCCCGGGTACAATGAGCAGTTCTTC
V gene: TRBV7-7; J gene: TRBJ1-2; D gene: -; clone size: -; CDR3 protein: CASYEIIGGKYGPNYGYTF; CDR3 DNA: TGTGCCTCCTATGAAATTATTGGGGGGAAATATGGCCCTAACTATGGCTACACCTTC
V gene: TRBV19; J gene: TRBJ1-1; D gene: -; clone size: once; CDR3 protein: CASSIGRGLEAFF; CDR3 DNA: TGTGCCAGTAGTATCGGGAGGGGACTTGAAGCTTTCTTT
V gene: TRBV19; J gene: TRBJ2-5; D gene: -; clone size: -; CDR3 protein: CASSSGTTATQYF; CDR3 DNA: TGTGCCAGTAGTTCGGGGACAACCGCTACCCAGTACTTC
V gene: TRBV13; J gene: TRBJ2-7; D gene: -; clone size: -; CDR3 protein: CASSPTTAPLEQYF; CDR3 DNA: TGTGCCAGCAGCCCTACCACAGCGCCCCTGGAGCAGTACTTC
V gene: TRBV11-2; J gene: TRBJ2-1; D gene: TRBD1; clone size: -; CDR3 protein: CASSLGPPTGSGNEQFF; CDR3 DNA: TGTGCCAGCAGCTTAGGCCCCCCGACAGGGTCTGGGAATGAGCAGTTCTTC
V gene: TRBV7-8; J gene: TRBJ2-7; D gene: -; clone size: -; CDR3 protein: CASSLQGNEQYF; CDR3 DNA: TGTGCCAGCAGCTTACAGGGAAACGAGCAGTACTTC
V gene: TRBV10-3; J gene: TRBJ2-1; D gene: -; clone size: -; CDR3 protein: CAISESTGVYNEQFF; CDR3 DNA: TGTGCCATCAGTGAGTCAACGGGAGTCTACAATGAGCAGTTCTTC
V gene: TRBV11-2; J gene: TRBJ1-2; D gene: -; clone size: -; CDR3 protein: CASSTGAGSYGYTF; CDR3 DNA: TGTGCCAGCAGCACAGGAGCAGGGAGCTATGGCTACACCTTC